Each of the 9 T cell receptor beta chains below was sequenced from the same sample in a study of blood T cell repertoires in COVID-19. Profiling relied on immunoSEQ multiplex PCR, and the TCRdb table lists in-frame clones only, not all of them. The top ten hold around 9.9% of the sample, which has approximately 330,000 clones, 87% seen once. The material sequenced was peripheral blood. The receptors were gathered from a man between 25 and 39 years old with COVID-19, enrolled during active disease.

The chain joins TRBV30 to TRBJ2-1; possible D gene TRBD1, 5 bases. The CDR3 runs to 14 residues. Germline CDR1 reads GTSNPN; CDR2 reads SVGIG (reference sequence). V shed 2 bases and J shed 0 bases, with 8 bases lying between them. CDR3 sequence reads: CAWSRGASYNEQFF. CDR3 DNA sequence: TGTGCCTGGAGTCGTGGGGCCTCCTACAATGAGCAGTTCTTC.

The chain uses TRBV19 and TRBJ2-7, with TRBD1 identical over 8 bases. V shed 3 bases, J shed 2 bases, and the junction held 3 bases outside the gene matches. The CDR3 contains 14 residues. Germline V gene sequence: CDR1 LNHDA, CDR2 SQIVND (reference sequence). CDR3 coding DNA: TGTGCCAGTAGTATGCCAGGGGGCACCTACGAGCAGTACTTC. It encodes CASSMPGGTYEQYF.

The rearrangement links TRBV14 to TRBJ1-1; D is uncertain. CDR1 SGHDN and CDR2 FVKESK come from the germline V gene. V was trimmed by 5 bases and J by 2 bases, leaving 6 bases between them. The CDR3 totals 12 residues. CDR3 sequence reads: CASSYINTEAFF. The CDR3 DNA follows: TGTGCCAGCAGCTACATAAACACTGAAGCTTTCTTT. The entire variable domain, with the rest obtained from reference TRBV14 and TRBJ1-1, is as follows: EAGVTQFPSHSVIEKGQTVTLRCDPISGHDNLYWYRRVMGKEIKFLLHFVKESKQDESGMPNNRFLAERTGGTYSTLKVQPAELEDSGVYFCASSYINTEAFFGQGTRLTVV.

The rearrangement joins TRBV16 to TRBJ1-2; D gene unclear. The CDR3 loop spans 15 amino acids. Germline assignment: CDR1 KGHSY and CDR2 FQNENV. V lost 3 bases, J lost 8 bases, and 19 bases lay in between. CDR3 nucleotide sequence: TGTGCCAGCAGCCACCCCGGTTGGGCCTTCGGCGGCTACACCTTC. Its protein product is CASSHPGWAFGGYTF. Full variable domain (outside the CDR3, taken from reference TRBV16 and TRBJ1-2): GEEVAQTPKHLVRGEGQKAKLYCAPIKGHSYVFWYQQVLKNEFKFLISFQNENVFDETGMPKERFSAKCLPNSPCSLEIQATKLEDSAVYFCASSHPGWAFGGYTFGSGTRLTVV.

The chain combines TRBV21-1 with TRBJ2-1; the DNA was not compared with TRBD1, the D call given in the table. TRBV21-1 is a pseudogene locus. CDR3 length equals 15 residues. CDR3 in DNA: TGTGCCAGCAGGATCGACAGGAGGAACTACAATGAGCAGTTCTTC. It is translated as CASRIDRRNYNEQFF.

This clone was detected only once. This CDR3 is CASSLTGIGGYTF. The CDR3 DNA reads TGTGCCAGCAGCCTTACAGGGATTGGCGGCTACACCTTC. V is TRBV11-2 and J is TRBJ1-2; possibly TRBD1 for D (6 bases). CDR1 and CDR2 (germline): SGHAT, FQNNGV. This CDR3 spans 13 amino acids. V shed 5 bases and J shed 8 bases, with 15 bases lying between them. The complete variable domain, with remaining parts taken from reference TRBV11-2 and TRBJ1-2, reads EAGVAQSPRYKIIEKRQSVAFWCNPISGHATLYWYQQILGQGPKLLIQFQNNGVVDDSQLPKDRFSAERLKGVDSTLKIQPAKLEDSAVYLCASSLTGIGGYTFGSGTRLTVV.

Concerning this clone: This same CDR3 is encoded by further DNA sequences in the sample. The rearrangement joins TRBV5-1 to TRBJ2-7; D not certain. Trimming removed 3 bases from V and 3 bases from J, with 7 bases in between. Germline V gene sequence: CDR1 SGHRS, CDR2 YFSETQ. This CDR3 is 12 amino acids long. This CDR3 is CASSSYSYEQYF. The CDR3 DNA reads TGCGCCAGCAGCTCCTACAGCTACGAGCAGTACTTC.

This chain links TRBV2 with TRBJ2-3, with 8 bases lining up with TRBD2. CDR1 and CDR2 from the germline V gene are SNHLY and FYNNEI. This CDR3 contains 12 residues. V gave up 10 bases and J gave up 5 bases; unmatched junction bases: 5. The CDR3 DNA reads TGTGCCACCAGCGGGAGTAAAGATACGCAGTATTTT. It is translated as CATSGSKDTQYF.

This chain links TRBV27 with TRBJ2-7; TRBD1 matches at 9 bases. Per the germline V gene, CDR1 is MNHEY and CDR2 is SMNVEV (reference sequence). V shed 4 bases, J shed 0 bases, and the junction held 10 bases outside the gene matches. The CDR3 runs to 17 residues. The CDR3 nucleotides read TGTGCCAGCAGTTACCTCCCGGGACAGGGCAGCTCCTACGAGCAGTACTTC. This sequence encodes CASSYLPGQGSSYEQYF.